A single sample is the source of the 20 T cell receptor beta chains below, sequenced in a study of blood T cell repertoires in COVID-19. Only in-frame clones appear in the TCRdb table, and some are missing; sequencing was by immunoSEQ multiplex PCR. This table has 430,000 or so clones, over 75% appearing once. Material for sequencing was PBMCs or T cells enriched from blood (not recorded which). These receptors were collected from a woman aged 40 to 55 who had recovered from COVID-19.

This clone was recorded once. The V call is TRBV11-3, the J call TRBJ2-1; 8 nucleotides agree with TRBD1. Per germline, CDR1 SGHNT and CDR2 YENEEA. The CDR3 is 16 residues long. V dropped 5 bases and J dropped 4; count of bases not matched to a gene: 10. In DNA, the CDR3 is TGTGCCAGCAGCCCCCGACCAGGGGGCGAATACAATGAGCAGTTCTTC. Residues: CASSPRPGGEYNEQFF. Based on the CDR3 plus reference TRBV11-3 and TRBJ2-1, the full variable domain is EAGVVQSPRYKIIEKKQPVAFWCNPISGHNTLYWYLQNLGQGPELLIRYENEEAVDDSQLPKDRFSAERLKGVDSTLKIQPAELGDSAVYLCASSPRPGGEYNEQFFGPGTRLTVL.

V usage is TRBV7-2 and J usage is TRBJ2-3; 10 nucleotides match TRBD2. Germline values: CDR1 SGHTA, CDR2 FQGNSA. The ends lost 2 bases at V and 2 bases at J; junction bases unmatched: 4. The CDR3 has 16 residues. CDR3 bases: TGTGCCAGCAGCTTAAACAGCGGGAGGGTCACAGATACGCAGTATTTT. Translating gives CASSLNSGRVTDTQYF.

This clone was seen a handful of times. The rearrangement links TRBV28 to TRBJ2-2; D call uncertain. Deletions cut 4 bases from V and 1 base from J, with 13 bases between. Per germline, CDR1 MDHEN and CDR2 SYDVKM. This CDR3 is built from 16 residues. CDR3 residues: CASSSERLENTGELFF. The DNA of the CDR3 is TGTGCCAGCAGTTCCGAACGACTGGAGAACACCGGGGAGCTGTTTTTT. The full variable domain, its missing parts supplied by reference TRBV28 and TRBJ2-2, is DVKVTQSSRYLVKRTGEKVFLECVQDMDHENMFWYRQDPGLGLRLIYFSYDVKMKEKGDIPEGYSVSREKKERFSLILESASTNQTSMYLCASSSERLENTGELFFGEGSRLTVL.

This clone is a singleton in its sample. The CDR3 protein is CASSRSTRVSGNEQFF. The CDR3, as DNA: TGTGCCAGCAGCCGCAGTACAAGGGTGAGCGGCAATGAGCAGTTCTTC. This chain links TRBV5-5 with TRBJ2-1, with a possible D match to TRBD2 (5 bases). Per germline, CDR1 SGHKS and CDR2 YYEKEE (reference sequence). Trimming pared 4 bases from V and 6 bases from J, leaving 20 bases between. This CDR3 has 16 amino acids.

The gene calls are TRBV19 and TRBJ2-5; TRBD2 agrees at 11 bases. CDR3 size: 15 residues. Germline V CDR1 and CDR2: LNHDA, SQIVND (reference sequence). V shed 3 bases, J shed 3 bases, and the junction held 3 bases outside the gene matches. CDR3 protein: CASSILAGGEETQYF. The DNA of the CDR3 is TGTGCCAGTAGTATCCTAGCGGGGGGTGAAGAGACCCAGTACTTC.

The chain's CDR3 is CASSPGQHFNYGYTF. CDR3 nucleotide sequence: TGCGCCAGCAGCCCTGGACAGCATTTTAACTATGGCTACACCTTC. The V call is TRBV4-1, the J call TRBJ1-2, with a tentative D call TRBD1 (6 bases). Trimming removed 4 bases at V and 1 base at J, with 13 bases between. Germline-derived CDR1 and CDR2 are MGHRA and YSYEKL. This CDR3 is 15 amino acids long.

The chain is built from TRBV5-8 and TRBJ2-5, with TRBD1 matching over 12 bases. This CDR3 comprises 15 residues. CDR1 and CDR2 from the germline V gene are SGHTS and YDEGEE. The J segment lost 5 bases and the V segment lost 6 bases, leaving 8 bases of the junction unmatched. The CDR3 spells CASTPGTGGLETQYF. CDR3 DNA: TGTGCCAGCACACCCGGGACAGGGGGCTTGGAGACCCAGTACTTC.

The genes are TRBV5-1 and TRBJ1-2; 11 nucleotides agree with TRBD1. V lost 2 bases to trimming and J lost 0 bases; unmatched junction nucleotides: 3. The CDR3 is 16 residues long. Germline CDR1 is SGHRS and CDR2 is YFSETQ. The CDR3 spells CASSFGQGASNYGYTF. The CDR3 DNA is TGCGCCAGCAGCTTTGGACAGGGGGCGTCTAACTATGGCTACACCTTC.

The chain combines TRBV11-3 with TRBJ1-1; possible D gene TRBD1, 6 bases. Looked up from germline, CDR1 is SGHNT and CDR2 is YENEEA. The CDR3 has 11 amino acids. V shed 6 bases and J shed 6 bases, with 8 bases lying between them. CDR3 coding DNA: TGTGCCAGCAGAGGGGGAGCTGAAGCTTTCTTT. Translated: CASRGGAEAFF.

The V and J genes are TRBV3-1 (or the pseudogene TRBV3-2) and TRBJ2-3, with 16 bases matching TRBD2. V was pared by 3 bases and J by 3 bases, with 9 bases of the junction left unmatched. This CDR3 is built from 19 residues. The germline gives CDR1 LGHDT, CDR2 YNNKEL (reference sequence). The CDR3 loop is CASSHSGLAGGIETDTQYF. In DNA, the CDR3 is TGTGCCAGCAGCCATTCGGGACTAGCGGGAGGGATTGAGACAGATACGCAGTATTTT.

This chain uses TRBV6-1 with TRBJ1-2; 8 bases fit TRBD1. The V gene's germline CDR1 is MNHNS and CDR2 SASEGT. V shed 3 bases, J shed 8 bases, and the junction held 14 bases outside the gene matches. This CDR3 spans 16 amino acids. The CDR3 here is CASSETGANPRRGYTF. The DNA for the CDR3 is TGTGCCAGCAGTGAGACAGGGGCTAATCCTAGGAGAGGCTACACCTTC.

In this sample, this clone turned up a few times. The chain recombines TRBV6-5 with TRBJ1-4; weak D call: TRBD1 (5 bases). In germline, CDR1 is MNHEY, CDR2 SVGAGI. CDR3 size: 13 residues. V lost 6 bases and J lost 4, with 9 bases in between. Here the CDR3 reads CASSLDSNEKLFF. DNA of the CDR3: TGTGCCAGCAGCCTTGACAGTAATGAAAAACTGTTTTTT.

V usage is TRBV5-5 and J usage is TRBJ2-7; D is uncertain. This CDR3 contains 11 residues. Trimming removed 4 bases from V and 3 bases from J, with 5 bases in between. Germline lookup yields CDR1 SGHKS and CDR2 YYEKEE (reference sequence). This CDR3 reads CASSVSYEQYF. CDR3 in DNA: TGTGCCAGCAGCGTGAGCTACGAGCAGTACTTC.

The CDR3 spells CASSRDRVDTEAFF. CDR3 bases: TGTGCCAGCAGCAGGGACAGGGTAGACACTGAAGCTTTCTTT. The gene calls are TRBV11-3 and TRBJ1-1, with 9 bases identical to TRBD1. This CDR3 is 14 amino acids long. CDR1 is SGHNT, CDR2 YENEEA, per germline. V shed 5 bases and J 3 bases; nucleotides not matched to a gene: 4.

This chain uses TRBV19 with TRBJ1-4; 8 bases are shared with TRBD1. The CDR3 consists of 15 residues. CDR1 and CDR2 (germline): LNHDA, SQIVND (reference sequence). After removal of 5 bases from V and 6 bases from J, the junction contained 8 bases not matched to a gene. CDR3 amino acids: CASSGRTGLDEKLFF. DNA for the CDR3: TGTGCCAGTAGTGGCCGGACAGGGCTTGATGAAAAACTGTTTTTT.

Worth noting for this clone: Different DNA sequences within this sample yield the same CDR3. CDR3 nucleotide sequence: TGCGCCAGCAGCTTGGGAACAGGCGCCTACGAGCAGTACTTC. Its translation: CASSLGTGAYEQYF. The chain recombines TRBV5-1 with TRBJ2-7; a weak D match, TRBD1 (5 bases). CDR3 length equals 14 residues. CDR1 and CDR2 from the germline V gene are SGHRS and YFSETQ. The ends were cut back, 0 bases at V and 2 bases at J, with 9 bases in the middle. The full variable domain, completed using reference TRBV5-1 and TRBJ2-7, is KAGVTQTPRYLIKTRGQQVTLSCSPISGHRSVSWYQQTPGQGLQFLFEYFSETQRNKGNFPGRFSGRQFSNSRSEMNVSTLELGDSALYLCASSLGTGAYEQYFGPGTRLTVT.

For the CDR3, the DNA is TGTGCCAGCAGGACTTTTACGACCGGGAATGAAAAACTGTTTTTT. Its translation: CASRTFTTGNEKLFF. The V call is TRBV28, the J call TRBJ1-4; no reliable D call. Trimming took off 6 bases at V and 5 bases at J, with 16 bases between the two ends. The CDR3 totals 15 residues. Germline CDR1 MDHEN, CDR2 SYDVKM.

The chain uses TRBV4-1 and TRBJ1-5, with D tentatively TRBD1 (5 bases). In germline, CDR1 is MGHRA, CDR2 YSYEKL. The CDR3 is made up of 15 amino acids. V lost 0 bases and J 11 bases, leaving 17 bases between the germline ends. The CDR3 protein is CASSQEGRRGESQHF. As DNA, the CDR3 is TGCGCCAGCAGCCAAGAGGGGCGAAGGGGTGAGTCCCAGCATTTT.

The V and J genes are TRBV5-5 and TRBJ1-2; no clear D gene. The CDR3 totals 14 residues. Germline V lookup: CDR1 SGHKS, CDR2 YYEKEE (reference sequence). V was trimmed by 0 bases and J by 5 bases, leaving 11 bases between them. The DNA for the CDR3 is TGTGCCAGCAGCTTGGGAGGTGTCGAATATGGCTACACCTTC. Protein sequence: CASSLGGVEYGYTF.

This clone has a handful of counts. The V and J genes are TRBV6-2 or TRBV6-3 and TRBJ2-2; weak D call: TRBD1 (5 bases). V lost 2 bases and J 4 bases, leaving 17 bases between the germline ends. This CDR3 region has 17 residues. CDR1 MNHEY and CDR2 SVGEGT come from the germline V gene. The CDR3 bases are TGTGCCAGCAGTTACAAGGGGTATAGTGGTAGCACCGGGGAGCTGTTTTTT. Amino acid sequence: CASSYKGYSGSTGELFF.